This T cell receptor beta chain was profiled in a study of T cell responses to AZD1222 COVID-19 vaccine. General study results and limits: Most donors were white British, females outnumbered males, and clonal diversity was possibly underestimated.

Produced via immunoSEQ multiplex PCR; TCRdb's table is partial and in-frame only. The sample consists of 150,000 to 170,000 clones, 90% of them appearing once. The germline CDR1 and CDR2 sequences are MDHEN and SYDVKM. The CDR3 is 11 amino acids. With respect to this clone: Its antigen is still unknown. At one end the junction does not follow the germline gene, possibly because of a read error.

The material sequenced was peripheral blood, taken on day 0 of AZD1222 vaccination. This chain connects TRBV28 to TRBJ1-1, with 7 bases aligning to TRBD1. This clonotype originated in an adult in good health. The DNA of the CDR3 is TGTGCAAGCAGGGGGGACACTGAAGCTTTCTTT. This gives the protein CASRGDTEAFF.